The source of this T cell receptor (beta chain) is a study of T cell repertoires in cytomegalovirus infection. The overall study: Public TCR beta signatures marked donors with CMV infection and the matching HLA. Study-wide results and caveats: Adding up the frequency of public TCR beta families identified people who carried CMV plus the relevant HLA. The ex vivo response was dominated by HLA-C-restricted CMV-specific TCR beta clonotypes.

TCRdb reanalysed the reads using MiXCR and keeps one entry per CDR3 protein. The table records 150,000 to 200,000 distinct CDR3 sequences, about 15% of them present only once. Per germline, CDR1 MNHEY and CDR2 SVGEGT. The CDR3 is made up of 17 amino acids. Comment on this clonotype: Its target is unknown. One end of the junction varies from germline; a read error may be responsible.

The receptor comes from a human donor in good health (CMV status not recorded). Some clones in this sample may be carry-over from other donors' samples. The rearrangement joins TRBV6-2 or TRBV6-3 to TRBJ2-3; 14 bases are shared with TRBD2. What was sequenced was CD8+ T cells from PBMCs. The CDR3: CARSQGLAGGPWDTQYF. The CDR3 DNA is TGTGCCCGCAGCCAAGGACTAGCGGGAGGTCCATGGGATACGCAGTATTTT.